What follows are 22 T cell receptor beta chains derived from one specimen sequenced in a study of vaccination effects on CD4 cells after COVID-19. These receptors' antigens are unknown. Repertoires were generated with immunoSEQ multiplex PCR, while TCRdb's copy carries only in-frame clones and drops some. The repertoire holds more than 55,000 clones, with less than 80% as singletons. Following 10 days of culture, CD4+ T cells were isolated. Two-dose vaccination with either BNT162b2 or mRNA-1273 was given to the participants. The sample here was CD4+ T cells from PBMCs cultured without peptide, taken after COVID-19 vaccination. All receptors derive from a human donor who received a COVID-19 vaccine.

The rearrangement uses TRBV6-5 and TRBJ1-1, with D possibly being TRBD1 (5 bases). Germline CDR1 MNHEY, CDR2 SVGAGI. This CDR3 contains 15 residues. V lost 3 bases to trimming and J lost 5 bases, with 16 bases between them. As DNA, the CDR3 is TGTGCCAGCAGTTATGGGCTATTGGAGGGGACTGAAGCTTTCTTT. This gives the protein CASSYGLLEGTEAFF.

The rearrangement uses TRBV5-1 and TRBJ1-2; no definite D call. Germline loops: CDR1 SGHRS, CDR2 YFSETQ. The CDR3 is 12 amino acids. Trimming left V 4 bases short and J 6 bases short, with 10 bases between. In DNA, the CDR3 is TGCGCCAGCAGCCCACGGACGGATGGCTACACCTTC. Its protein product is CASSPRTDGYTF.

The chain carries TRBV5-4 and TRBJ2-1, with 10 bases matching TRBD2. V was pared by 1 base and J by 7 bases, with 5 bases of the junction left unmatched. The CDR3 runs to 15 residues. Germline V CDR1 and CDR2: SGHNT, YYREEE (reference sequence). The CDR3 coding sequence is TGTGCCAGCAGCTTGCAGGCTAGCGGGAGAAATGAGCAGTTCTTC. This translates into CASSLQASGRNEQFF.

This chain uses TRBV5-1 with TRBJ1-3; no definite D call. V lost 0 bases, J lost 3 bases, and 10 bases lay in between. Germline loops: CDR1 SGHRS, CDR2 YFSETQ. The CDR3 sequence is 15 residues long. The CDR3: CASSLAGERGNTIYF. CDR3 sequence (DNA): TGCGCCAGCAGCTTGGCCGGGGAACGTGGAAACACCATATATTTT.

The V call is TRBV7-2, the J call TRBJ1-4, with D possibly TRBD1 on 5 matching bases. The CDR3 runs 15 residues. From germline, CDR1 is SGHTA and CDR2 FQGNSA. Between the trimmed V and J ends, which lost 5 bases and 1 base, there was a span of 11 bases. This CDR3 is CASSPSGGTNEKLFF. The DNA for the CDR3 is TGTGCCAGCAGCCCATCCGGGGGAACTAATGAAAAACTGTTTTTT.

The chain couples TRBV3-1 (or the pseudogene TRBV3-2) to TRBJ2-1; D is unresolved. This CDR3 comprises 16 residues. The V end was cut by 0 bases, the J end by 5 bases, with 14 bases between. The V gene's germline CDR1 is LGHDT and CDR2 YNNKEL (reference sequence). The CDR3 DNA sequence: TGTGCCAGCAGCCAAGATCACGGAGCAAAACACAATGAGCAGTTCTTC. It encodes CASSQDHGAKHNEQFF.

Only a few counts were recorded for this clone. The chain is built from TRBV19 and TRBJ1-2, with D uncertain. The germline CDR1 and CDR2 sequences are LNHDA and SQIVND (reference sequence). Trimming removed 3 bases at V and 4 bases at J, with 9 bases between. The CDR3 extends over 13 amino acids. The CDR3 region has the DNA TGTGCCAGTAGTATCCCAGAATCCTATGGCTACACCTTC. Translation: CASSIPESYGYTF.

In its sample, this clone was seen once. The genes are TRBV15 and TRBJ1-4, with D hard to call. CDR3 size: 13 residues. Trimming removed 1 base at V and 8 bases at J, with 8 bases between. Germline V lookup: CDR1 LNHNV, CDR2 YYDKDF (reference sequence). The CDR3 is CATSRGLVEKLFF. The CDR3 region has the DNA TGTGCCACCAGCAGAGGCCTTGTGGAAAAACTGTTTTTT.

The CDR3 bases are TGTGCCAGTAGTATAGTCCGGGGCCCCACAGATACGCAGTATTTT. The encoded protein is CASSIVRGPTDTQYF. The chain combines TRBV19 with TRBJ2-3; TRBD1 or TRBD2 may be the D gene (5 bases each). The CDR3 extends over 15 amino acids. V shed 1 base and J shed 2 bases, with 10 bases lying between them. CDR1 is LNHDA and CDR2 is SQIVND in the germline V gene (reference sequence).

The chain recombines TRBV5-6 with TRBJ2-3; D possibly corresponds to TRBD1 (5 bases). V was shortened by 1 base and J by 4 bases, with 16 bases between the two germline ends. CDR1 SGHDT and CDR2 YYEEEE come from the germline V gene. The CDR3 totals 16 residues. The CDR3 loop reads CASSLWRQGVADTQYF. The CDR3 region has the DNA TGTGCCAGCAGCTTGTGGCGTCAGGGTGTAGCAGATACGCAGTATTTT.

This clone was recorded only once. The chain recombines TRBV24-1 with TRBJ2-3; TRBD1 agrees at 12 bases. V was clipped by 4 bases and J by 3 bases; unmatched bases: 4. CDR3 length: 16 amino acids. Germline lookup yields CDR1 KGHDR and CDR2 SFDVKD. The CDR3 DNA is TGTGCCACCAGTGACCCGGGACAGGGGGCTACAGATACGCAGTATTTT. It codes for CATSDPGQGATDTQYF.

The chain is built from TRBV29-1 and TRBJ1-1; D uncertain. The CDR3 spans 12 residues. Per germline, CDR1 SQVTM and CDR2 ANQGSEA. Trimming took off 3 bases at V and 0 bases at J, with 5 bases between the two ends. This chain's CDR3 is CSVDGLNTEAFF. The CDR3, as DNA: TGCAGCGTTGACGGGCTGAACACTGAAGCTTTCTTT.

V gene TRBV19 combines with J gene TRBJ1-2, with 9 bases that match TRBD1. The V and J ends lost 4 bases and 6 bases, in that order; junction bases with no gene match: 6. The CDR3 totals 14 residues. Germline CDR1 LNHDA, CDR2 SQIVND (reference sequence). CDR3: CASSTIDRGNGYTF. The DNA of the CDR3 is TGTGCCAGTAGTACCATAGACAGGGGGAATGGCTACACCTTC.

Notes on this clone: The junction departs from the called germline gene at one end, perhaps through a read error. The J gene is TRBJ1-1, the V gene TRBV20-1, with a tentative D call TRBD1 (6 bases). The CDR3 totals 16 residues. Germline V gene lookup returns CDR1 DFQATT and CDR2 SNEGSKA (reference sequence). Written as DNA, the CDR3 is TGCAGTGCTAGTAACAGGGACGGGAGGTTGAAGACTGAAGCTTTCTTT. This encodes CSASNRDGRLKTEAFF.

This clone has just one count. The V gene is TRBV19, the J gene TRBJ1-5; possibly TRBD1 for D (5 bases). The germline CDR1 and CDR2 sequences are LNHDA and SQIVND (reference sequence). The ends were cut back, 7 bases at V and 4 bases at J, with 17 bases in the middle. The CDR3 has 15 residues. The CDR3 sequence: CASKTPGRPNQPQHF. The CDR3, as DNA: TGTGCCAGTAAGACGCCGGGACGGCCAAATCAGCCCCAGCATTTT.

This clone was detected a few times. This chain uses TRBV2 with TRBJ1-5; 7 nucleotides align to TRBD1. V was clipped by 6 bases and J by 3 bases; unmatched bases: 5. Germline CDR1 and CDR2: SNHLY and FYNNEI. The CDR3 contains 14 residues. CDR3 DNA: TGTGCCAGCAGCGCTGGGACAGTCAATCAGCCCCAGCATTTT. This codes for CASSAGTVNQPQHF.

The chain joins TRBV6-5 to TRBJ2-7, with D possibly called TRBD1 or TRBD2 (5 bases each). V lost 5 bases to trimming and J lost 5 bases, with 19 bases between them. CDR1 is MNHEY and CDR2 is SVGAGI in the germline V gene. CDR3 length: 15 amino acids. CDR3 nucleotides: TGTGCCAGCAGTCCTTCGAGGGGCAGGGTCGACGAGCAGTACTTC. Encoded protein: CASSPSRGRVDEQYF.

V gene TRBV28 combines with J gene TRBJ1-2; D possibly corresponds to TRBD1 (6 bases). Germline values: CDR1 MDHEN, CDR2 SYDVKM. With 7 bases removed from V and 2 bases from J, the gap between germline ends came to 8 bases. This CDR3 comprises 12 residues. CDR3: CASTGDNYGYTF. The CDR3 DNA reads TGTGCCAGCACAGGGGACAACTATGGCTACACCTTC.

The chain has TRBV4-3 and TRBJ1-6, with TRBD1 matching 7 bases. This CDR3 region has 14 residues. Trimming removed 1 base from V and 10 bases from J; junction bases left unmatched: 4. Germline CDR1 and CDR2: LGHNA and YSLEER. CDR3: CASSQAGGYSPLHF. DNA of the CDR3: TGCGCCAGCAGCCAAGCAGGGGGATACTCACCCCTCCACTTT.

The chain links TRBV11-2 to TRBJ2-5, with D perhaps matching TRBD1 or TRBD2 (5 bases each). CDR1 and CDR2 from the germline V gene are SGHAT and FQNNGV. There are 16 residues in the CDR3. V gave up 5 bases and J gave up 5 bases, with 21 bases separating them. This CDR3 reads CASSRHTGTTGETQYF. Written as DNA, the CDR3 is TGTGCCAGCAGCCGCCATACCGGGACGACGGGGGAGACCCAGTACTTC. Full variable domain (rest looked up from reference TRBV11-2 and TRBJ2-5): EAGVAQSPRYKIIEKRQSVAFWCNPISGHATLYWYQQILGQGPKLLIQFQNNGVVDDSQLPKDRFSAERLKGVDSTLKIQPAKLEDSAVYLCASSRHTGTTGETQYFGPGTRLLVL.

Concerning this clone: The junction differs from germline at one of its ends, possibly a read error. Other DNA sequences in the sample encode the same CDR3. In DNA form, the CDR3 reads TGCGCCAGCAGCTTGGGACAGGCTTTGTACGAACAGTACTTC. Amino acids: CASSLGQALYEQYF. The rearrangement uses TRBV5-1 and TRBJ2-7; the D gene is possibly TRBD1 (6 bases). The length of the CDR3 is 14 residues. Per the germline V gene, CDR1 is SGHRS and CDR2 is YFSETQ.

The CDR3 spells CASSQDFGRETQYF. CDR3 DNA sequence: TGTGCCAGCAGCCAAGATTTTGGCCGAGAGACCCAGTACTTC. The J gene is TRBJ2-5, the V gene TRBV3-1 (or the pseudogene TRBV3-2); D is uncertain. The ends were cut back, 0 bases at V and 4 bases at J, with 9 bases in the middle. This CDR3 has 14 amino acids. Per germline, CDR1 LGHDT and CDR2 YNNKEL (reference sequence).